What follows are 21 T cell receptor beta chains derived from one specimen sequenced in a study of blood T cell repertoires in COVID-19. Sequencing was performed with immunoSEQ multiplex PCR; in TCRdb, only in-frame clones are kept and a portion is missing. The sample lists roughly 480,000 clones, roughly 87% occurring once. Sequencing input: peripheral blood. Every receptor here comes from a young man with COVID-19, enrolled during active disease.

The chain links TRBV2 to TRBJ2-5; D perhaps matches TRBD2 (5 bases). The germline CDR1 and CDR2 sequences are SNHLY and FYNNEI. The CDR3 covers 15 residues. V dropped 3 bases and J dropped 5 bases, with 16 bases sitting between them. CDR3 protein: CASSDAIGVGETQYF. Written as DNA, the CDR3 is TGTGCCAGCAGTGATGCCATCGGGGTTGGGGAGACCCAGTACTTC.

The V call is TRBV5-1, the J call TRBJ1-1; D is uncertain. This CDR3 contains 14 residues. Germline CDR1 reads SGHRS; CDR2 reads YFSETQ. V shed 3 bases and J shed 4 bases, with 13 bases lying between them. The CDR3 DNA is TGCGCCAGCAGCTCAACCCCCGAGGCCACTGAAGCTTTCTTT. It is translated as CASSSTPEATEAFF.

In its sample, this clone was seen once. V usage is TRBV11-3 and J usage is TRBJ2-5; no firm D call. V lost 1 base to trimming and J lost 5 bases, with 5 bases between them. The length of the CDR3 is 12 residues. Germline CDR1 reads SGHNT; CDR2 reads YENEEA. The CDR3 bases are TGTGCCAGCAGCTTAGTCATTGAGACCCAGTACTTC. Translating it yields CASSLVIETQYF.

In the case of this clone: One end of the junction is discordant with germline, which a read error may explain. V gene TRBV9 combines with J gene TRBJ1-1; a possible D gene is TRBD1 (5 bases). The CDR3 is made up of 14 amino acids. CDR1 SGDLS and CDR2 YYNGEE come from the germline V gene. The CDR3 DNA sequence: TGTGCCGGCAGCGTAGGCAGGGTGGGTACTGAAGCTTTCTTT. This encodes CAGSVGRVGTEAFF.

The chain links TRBV9 to TRBJ1-2, with D tentatively TRBD1 (5 bases). Per germline, CDR1 SGDLS and CDR2 YYNGEE. V was shortened by 2 bases and J by 7 bases, with 15 bases between the two germline ends. The CDR3 has 14 residues. CDR3 DNA: TGTGCCAGCAGCGTCGGGGGATTCGCGGGTGGCTACACCTTC. Protein: CASSVGGFAGGYTF.

The V gene is TRBV7-2, the J gene TRBJ2-7; D possibly corresponds to TRBD1 (6 bases). Trimming pared 1 base from V and 2 bases from J, leaving 12 bases between. This CDR3 region has 15 residues. The germline V gene encodes CDR1 SGHTA and CDR2 FQGNSA. CDR3 residues: CASSLGGTLTYEQYF. Here the CDR3 DNA reads TGTGCCAGCAGCTTAGGAGGGACACTTACCTACGAGCAGTACTTC.

This chain joins TRBV10-2 and TRBJ2-4, with 11 bases lining up with TRBD2. J was trimmed by 9 bases and V by 1 base; bases with no gene match: 11. CDR1 is WSHSY and CDR2 is SAAADI in the germline V gene. This CDR3 contains 17 residues. The CDR3: CASSEWLAGGQVSIQYF. The CDR3 DNA reads TGCGCCAGCAGTGAGTGGCTAGCGGGAGGTCAAGTGAGCATTCAGTACTTC.

This clone turned up a few times. This chain uses TRBV9 with TRBJ2-7; no clear D gene. V lost 0 bases and J 0 bases, leaving 10 bases between the germline ends. This CDR3 region has 15 residues. Germline CDR1 SGDLS, CDR2 YYNGEE. CDR3 DNA sequence: TGTGCCAGCAGCGTAGAAGGCGGTAGCTCCTACGAGCAGTACTTC. Translating gives CASSVEGGSSYEQYF. Full variable domain (outside the CDR3, taken from reference TRBV9 and TRBJ2-7): DSGVTQTPKHLITATGQRVTLRCSPRSGDLSVYWYQQSLDQGLQFLIQYYNGEERAKGNILERFSAQQFPDLHSELNLSSLELGDSALYFCASSVEGGSSYEQYFGPGTRLTVT.

The J gene is TRBJ2-5, the V gene TRBV11-2; unclear D gene. This CDR3 spans 12 amino acids. V was clipped by 4 bases and J by 5 bases, with 8 bases between them. CDR1 is SGHAT, CDR2 FQNNGV, per germline. The CDR3 here is CASSSSRETQYF. Here the CDR3 DNA reads TGTGCCAGCAGCTCCTCGCGGGAGACCCAGTACTTC.

DNA for the CDR3: TGTGCCAGCAGCGTAGAATGGGGGGACTCCTACGAGCAGTACTTC. Amino acids: CASSVEWGDSYEQYF. This chain connects TRBV9 to TRBJ2-7; D may be TRBD2 (6 bases). The germline V and J ends were trimmed by 0 bases and 0 bases, with 10 bases remaining between them. This CDR3 has 15 residues. The germline CDR1 and CDR2 sequences are SGDLS and YYNGEE.

The rearrangement links TRBV5-6 to TRBJ2-1; TRBD2 agrees at 11 bases. Germline loops: CDR1 SGHDT, CDR2 YYEEEE. Germline trimming cut 2 bases from V and 4 bases from J; bases unmatched to any gene: 2. The CDR3 is made up of 15 amino acids. The CDR3 coding sequence is TGTGCCAGCAGCTTTTCTAGCGGGAGGTACAATGAGCAGTTCTTC. Residues: CASSFSSGRYNEQFF.

This clone was seen a few times. This rearrangement joins TRBV19 to TRBJ1-2, with TRBD1 identical over 7 bases. The germline CDR1 and CDR2 sequences are LNHDA and SQIVND (reference sequence). V trimming: 7 bases; J trimming: 10 bases; junction bases outside the gene matches: 12. The CDR3 spans 13 residues. The CDR3 here is CASISTGVTHYTF. In DNA form, the CDR3 reads TGTGCCAGTATATCAACAGGGGTCACCCACTACACCTTC.

This chain joins TRBV5-1 and TRBJ2-7; 10 bases line up with TRBD2. Germline assignment: CDR1 SGHRS and CDR2 YFSETQ. The CDR3 runs to 16 residues. J was trimmed by 0 bases and V by 1 base; bases with no gene match: 4. The CDR3 loop reads CASSLSSGGVSYEQYF. CDR3 nucleotide sequence: TGCGCCAGCAGCTTGTCTAGCGGGGGTGTCTCCTACGAGCAGTACTTC.

The chain joins TRBV9 to TRBJ2-5; a weak D match, TRBD1 (5 bases). This CDR3 is built from 13 residues. Germline-derived CDR1 and CDR2 are SGDLS and YYNGEE. The V end was cut by 0 bases, the J end by 2 bases, with 5 bases between. The CDR3: CASSVDRQETQYF. CDR3 coding DNA: TGTGCCAGCAGCGTAGACAGGCAAGAGACCCAGTACTTC.

The rearrangement joins TRBV29-1 to TRBJ1-2; D perhaps matches TRBD1 (6 bases). Per germline, CDR1 SQVTM and CDR2 ANQGSEA. The length of the CDR3 is 12 residues. V lost 3 bases and J lost 5, with 10 bases in between. CDR3 bases: TGCAGCGTTGAGGGGACACCGTATGGCTACACCTTC. Translation gives CSVEGTPYGYTF.

V gene TRBV5-8 combines with J gene TRBJ2-1; D gene ambiguous. Trimming pared 0 bases from V and 4 bases from J, leaving 2 bases between. Germline assignment: CDR1 SGHTS and CDR2 YDEGEE. The CDR3 spans 12 residues. CDR3 residues: CASSLAYNEQFF. CDR3 in DNA: TGTGCCAGCAGCTTGGCATACAATGAGCAGTTCTTC.

This chain connects TRBV15 to TRBJ2-7; possible D gene TRBD1, 6 bases. Germline values: CDR1 LNHNV, CDR2 YYDKDF (reference sequence). Trimming pared 0 bases from V and 2 bases from J, leaving 14 bases between. CDR3 length equals 16 residues. The CDR3 here is CATSREVAGAAYEQYF. The CDR3 nucleotides read TGTGCCACCAGCAGAGAGGTGGCAGGGGCCGCCTACGAGCAGTACTTC.

A single count supports this clone. This chain links TRBV2 with TRBJ2-6; 7 bases align to TRBD1. CDR1 and CDR2 (germline): SNHLY, FYNNEI. CDR3 length: 12 amino acids. In DNA form, the CDR3 reads TGTACGGACAGGTCTGGGGCCAACGTCCTGACTTTC. Its protein product is CTDRSGANVLTF.

The rearrangement links TRBV2 to TRBJ1-5; 9 nucleotides agree with TRBD1. The trim removed 5 bases at V and 5 bases at J, leaving 4 bases unmatched. CDR1 and CDR2 (germline): SNHLY, FYNNEI. The CDR3 loop spans 14 amino acids. CDR3 DNA: TGTGCCAGCAGTAAGACAGGGGGGTATCAGCCCCAGCATTTT. Protein: CASSKTGGYQPQHF.

The sample holds one count of this clone. The chain links TRBV6-5 to TRBJ2-1; 9 bases line up with TRBD2. CDR1 MNHEY and CDR2 SVGAGI come from the germline V gene. The CDR3 consists of 12 residues. V was clipped by 8 bases and J by 6 bases; unmatched bases: 2. Here the CDR3 reads CASGREGNEQFF. The CDR3 DNA reads as TGTGCCAGCGGGCGGGAGGGCAATGAGCAGTTCTTC.

The chain recombines TRBV5-4 with TRBJ2-7; a weak D match, TRBD1 (6 bases). CDR3 length: 15 residues. Germline loops: CDR1 SGHNT, CDR2 YYREEE (reference sequence). The ends were cut back, 3 bases at V and 4 bases at J, with 17 bases in the middle. The CDR3 nucleotides are TGTGCCAGCAGCTCTCGGGGACATAAGTTGTACGAGCAGTACTTC. It codes for CASSSRGHKLYEQYF.